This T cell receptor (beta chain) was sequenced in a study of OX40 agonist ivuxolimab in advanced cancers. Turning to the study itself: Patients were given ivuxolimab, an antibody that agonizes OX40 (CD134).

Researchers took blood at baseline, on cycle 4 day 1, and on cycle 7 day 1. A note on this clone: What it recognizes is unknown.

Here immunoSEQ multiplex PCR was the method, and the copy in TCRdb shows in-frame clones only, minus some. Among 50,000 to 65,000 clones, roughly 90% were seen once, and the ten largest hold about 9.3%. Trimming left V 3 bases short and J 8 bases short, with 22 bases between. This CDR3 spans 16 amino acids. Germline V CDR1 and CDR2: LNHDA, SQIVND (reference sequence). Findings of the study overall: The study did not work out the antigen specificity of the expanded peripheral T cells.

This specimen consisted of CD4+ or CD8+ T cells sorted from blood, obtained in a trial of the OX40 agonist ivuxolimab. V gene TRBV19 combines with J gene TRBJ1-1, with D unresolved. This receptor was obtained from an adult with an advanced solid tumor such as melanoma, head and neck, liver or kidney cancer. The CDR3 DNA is TGTGCCAGTAGTATTGTCGGGCAGCGGTTGATAAAGGAAGCTTTCTTT. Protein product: CASSIVGQRLIKEAFF.